Listed here are 20 T cell receptor beta chains from one sample, sequenced in a study of blood T cell repertoires in COVID-19. Measured with immunoSEQ multiplex PCR; TCRdb has only the in-frame clones, and not every one. The table has roughly 76,000 clones, around 89% seen once. Sample: peripheral blood. These receptors were taken from a man between 65 and 79 years old with active or convalescent COVID-19.

J is TRBJ1-5 and V is TRBV6-5; D remains ambiguous. The CDR3 covers 15 residues. V gave up 6 bases and J gave up 6 bases, with 18 bases separating them. Germline V lookup: CDR1 MNHEY, CDR2 SVGAGI. The CDR3 is CASSPLGARGQPQHF. The CDR3 DNA reads as TGTGCCAGCAGCCCACTTGGAGCCCGTGGTCAGCCCCAGCATTTT.

The rearrangement links TRBV19 to TRBJ2-2; TRBD1 is a possible D gene (7 bases). V was cut by 5 bases and J by 3 bases, with 13 bases left in between. Germline values: CDR1 LNHDA, CDR2 SQIVND (reference sequence). CDR3 length equals 15 residues. As DNA, the CDR3 is TGTGCCAGTAGTTTGCGGGACAGCTACACCGGGGAGCTGTTTTTT. This sequence encodes CASSLRDSYTGELFF.

The V gene is TRBV29-1, the J gene TRBJ2-3; D possibly corresponds to TRBD2 (5 bases). The germline V gene has CDR1 SQVTM and CDR2 ANQGSEA. Between the trimmed V and J ends, which lost 2 bases and 2 bases, there was a span of 11 bases. This CDR3 region has 14 residues. The CDR3 nucleotides read TGCAGCGTTGAAAGGTTCGGGAACACAGATACGCAGTATTTT. Protein: CSVERFGNTDTQYF.

The V call is TRBV27, the J call TRBJ1-6; D perhaps matches TRBD1 (5 bases). Per germline, CDR1 MNHEY and CDR2 SMNVEV (reference sequence). Trimming shortened V by 5 bases and J by 4 bases, and 9 bases separated the two germline ends. This CDR3 is built from 14 residues. CDR3 residues: CASSTTAYNSPLHF. The CDR3 bases are TGTGCCAGCAGTACGACAGCATATAATTCACCCCTCCACTTT.

This clone showed up just a few times. The V gene is TRBV4-1, the J gene TRBJ1-6; 9 bases match TRBD1. Trimming took 1 base from V and 9 from J; bases not matched to a gene: 7. The CDR3 spans 16 residues. Per germline, CDR1 MGHRA and CDR2 YSYEKL. This CDR3 is CASSQVPTGGFSPLHF. The CDR3 DNA follows: TGCGCCAGCAGCCAAGTCCCCACAGGGGGCTTTTCACCCCTCCACTTT.

The chain combines TRBV25-1 with TRBJ1-1; D may be TRBD1 (6 bases). Deletions cut 5 bases from V and 0 bases from J, with 13 bases between. Germline V gives CDR1 MGHDK, CDR2 SYGVNS. The CDR3 totals 15 residues. Written as DNA, the CDR3 is TGTGCCAGCAGTCAAAGGGGGATCATGAACACTGAAGCTTTCTTT. Translated: CASSQRGIMNTEAFF.

This clone was counted a few times. The chain employs TRBV4-1 and TRBJ2-2, with 10 bases identical to TRBD2. CDR1 is MGHRA and CDR2 is YSYEKL in the germline V gene. Trimming cost V 2 bases and J 4 bases; bases outside gene matches: 10. The CDR3 runs to 18 residues. CDR3 sequence (DNA): TGCGCCAGCAGCCAACGGGGCAGCGGGAGGGCCCGCACCGGGGAGCTGTTTTTT. Protein: CASSQRGSGRARTGELFF.

The chain is built from TRBV6-2 or TRBV6-3 and TRBJ2-7, with D possibly being TRBD1 (5 bases). CDR1 and CDR2 (germline): MNHEY, SVGEGT. The V end was cut by 3 bases, the J end by 4 bases, with 16 bases between. The CDR3 is 15 residues long. The CDR3 spells CASSYPISTAYEQYF. The CDR3 DNA reads TGTGCCAGCAGTTATCCCATCTCGACAGCATACGAGCAGTACTTC.

The CDR3 region has the DNA TGTGCCTGGAGTGGCCCAGGGACTAGCGGGAGTATCTACGAGCAGTACTTC. Its protein product is CAWSGPGTSGSIYEQYF. The chain has TRBV30 and TRBJ2-7; 14 nucleotides agree with TRBD2. With V trimmed by 1 base and J by 3 bases, 8 bases remained unmatched. This CDR3 has 17 residues. Germline V gene data show CDR1 as GTSNPN and CDR2 as SVGIG (reference sequence).

DNA for the CDR3: TGTGCCTGGAGGGAGGCCGGTAATTCACCCCTCCACTTT. Translating gives CAWREAGNSPLHF. This chain links TRBV30 with TRBJ1-6; D remains unclear. This CDR3 spans 13 amino acids. CDR1 and CDR2 from the germline V gene are GTSNPN and SVGIG (reference sequence). The ends were cut back, 3 bases at V and 6 bases at J, with 9 bases in the middle.

The CDR3 bases are TGTGCCACCAGCCCGGGACAGGGGAAGTACAATGAGCAGTTCTTC. As protein: CATSPGQGKYNEQFF. The chain joins TRBV24-1 to TRBJ2-1; 10 bases map to TRBD1. Germline V CDR1 and CDR2: KGHDR, SFDVKD. This CDR3 is built from 15 residues. Trimming removed 7 bases from V and 4 bases from J; junction bases left unmatched: 6.

CDR3 loop: CASSYFAGETDTQYF. CDR3 DNA: TGTGCCAGCAGTTACTTTGCGGGAGAAACAGATACGCAGTATTTT. The V and J genes are TRBV6-2 or TRBV6-3 and TRBJ2-3; 7 nucleotides match TRBD2. Losses at the gene ends were 1 base for V and 3 bases for J; bases not matched to a gene: 4. Germline V gene sequence: CDR1 MNHEY, CDR2 SVGEGT. The CDR3 contains 15 residues.

V gene TRBV3-1 (or the pseudogene TRBV3-2) combines with J gene TRBJ2-2; D possibly corresponds to TRBD2 (6 bases). This CDR3 has 18 residues. The germline gives CDR1 LGHDT, CDR2 YNNKEL (reference sequence). V was trimmed by 5 bases and J by 3 bases, leaving 22 bases between them. The CDR3, as DNA: TGTGCCAGCAGCACGATGGGACTCCGGCCCCCTTACACCGGGGAGCTGTTTTTT. Amino acids: CASSTMGLRPPYTGELFF.

The V call is TRBV24-1, the J call TRBJ1-1, with 8 bases matching TRBD1. Germline loops: CDR1 KGHDR, CDR2 SFDVKD. V was clipped by 4 bases and J by 11 bases; unmatched bases: 8. The CDR3 is 13 amino acids. CDR3 sequence (DNA): TGTGCCACCAGTGAGAGGACAGGGAGCGCCGCTTTCTTT. This codes for CATSERTGSAAFF.

This chain links TRBV7-9 with TRBJ2-7; 8 bases align to TRBD2. There are 15 residues in the CDR3. After removal of 5 bases from V and 5 bases from J, the junction contained 11 bases not matched to a gene. CDR1 and CDR2 from the germline V gene are SEHNR and FQNEAQ (reference sequence). The CDR3 here is CASSPRGGASDEQYF. As DNA, the CDR3 is TGTGCCAGCAGCCCCCGGGGGGGCGCATCCGACGAGCAGTACTTC.

The rearrangement links TRBV3-1 (or the pseudogene TRBV3-2) to TRBJ2-1; D may be TRBD2 (6 bases). The ends were cut back, 4 bases at V and 3 bases at J, with 16 bases in the middle. CDR1 and CDR2 from the germline V gene are LGHDT and YNNKEL (reference sequence). The CDR3 covers 16 residues. This chain's CDR3 is CASSPNSGTGYNEQFF. In DNA form, the CDR3 reads TGTGCCAGCAGCCCTAACTCCGGGACTGGCTACAATGAGCAGTTCTTC.

This clone has only a few counts. The chain combines TRBV10-3 with TRBJ1-2; 11 bases are a match to TRBD1. Germline CDR1 and CDR2: ENHRY and SYGVKD. The CDR3 is made up of 13 amino acids. Germline trimming cut 6 bases from V and 9 bases from J; bases unmatched to any gene: 6. The CDR3 spells CAISRDRGTSYTF. Written as DNA, the CDR3 is TGTGCCATCAGCCGGGACAGGGGGACGAGCTACACCTTC.

CDR3: CASRRSRGTSGMGEQFF. The DNA of the CDR3 is TGTGCCAGCCGGCGTTCACGGGGGACTAGCGGGATGGGTGAGCAGTTCTTC. The genes are TRBV28 and TRBJ2-1; TRBD2 agrees at 13 bases. The V and J ends lost 8 bases and 9 bases, in that order; junction bases with no gene match: 16. This CDR3 has 17 residues. CDR1 and CDR2 (germline): MDHEN, SYDVKM.

This chain connects TRBV19 to TRBJ2-7, with TRBD1 identical over 9 bases. Germline CDR1 reads LNHDA; CDR2 reads SQIVND (reference sequence). This CDR3 is 14 amino acids long. V was pared by 3 bases and J by 5 bases, with 5 bases of the junction left unmatched. This chain's CDR3 is CASSIRDREDEQYF. In DNA form, the CDR3 reads TGTGCCAGTAGTATTAGGGACAGGGAAGACGAGCAGTACTTC.

The rearrangement links TRBV6-2 or TRBV6-3 to TRBJ2-5, with D perhaps TRBD2 (5 bases). The CDR3 has 15 residues. Between the trimmed V and J ends, which lost 5 bases and 4 bases, there was a span of 17 bases. CDR1 is MNHEY, CDR2 SVGEGT, per germline. DNA for the CDR3: TGTGCCAGCAGTAAGCGATGGACCGGAGGAGAGACCCAGTACTTC. This encodes CASSKRWTGGETQYF.